Listed below are T cell receptor delta chains from one sample, sequenced in a study of Vδ1+ human thymocytes. TCRdb reran clone calling via CATT on the multiplex PCR reads. Seen here are under 30,000 delta-chain clones, 7.4% observed once, and the top ten hold around 0.91%. The sample comprised Vdelta1+ gamma-delta thymocytes from the thymus. The receptor set was obtained from a girl younger than two who had congenital heart surgery. Both conserved end residues are part of each CDR3. The order of the fields is clone size, V gene, J gene, D gene, CDR3 DNA, CDR3 protein. The D gene is left open where the match is weak. The listing skips clone size in some rows; elsewhere it reads once, few, many or a size class.

size: few; V: TRDV1; J: TRDJ1; D: NA; DNA: TGTGCTCTTGGGGATCCCCCGCACCCTACCGGGGATTGGAACACCGATAAACTCATCTTT; CDR3: CALGDPPHPTGDWNTDKLIF
size: NA; V: TRDV1; J: TRDJ1; D: NA; DNA: TGTGCTCTTGGGGGACCCTCACCTTTTGGGGGCCCCTCACAGGGTAGGCGCACCGATAAACTCATCTTT; CDR3: CALGGPSPFGGPSQGRRTDKLIF
size: few; V: TRDV1; J: TRDJ1; D: TRDD3; DNA: TGTGCTCTTGGGGAACCCTCCCGGCCGAGTTGGGGGACGTACACCGATAAACTCATCTTT; CDR3: CALGEPSRPSWGTYTDKLIF
size: NA; V: TRDV1; J: TRDJ1; D: NA; DNA: TGTGCTCTTGGGGGCCCGGCTAAGAGGGCTACCCCAGCAACACACTTCACCGATAAACTCATCTTT; CDR3: CALGGPAKRATPATHFTDKLIF
size: NA; V: TRDV1; J: TRDJ1; D: NA; DNA: TGTGCTCTTGGGGCAGCCTCTTCCTACGGTACTGGGGCGAGGCTCATCTTT; CDR3: CALGAASSYGTGARLIF
size: NA; V: TRDV1; J: TRDJ1; D: NA; DNA: TGTGCTCTTGGGGAACCCGCCTCGGGGGTAAAGCCCCATTTCTACACCGATAAACTCATCTTT; CDR3: CALGEPASGVKPHFYTDKLIF
size: NA; V: TRDV1; J: TRDJ1; D: TRDD3; DNA: TGTGCTCTTGGGGAACTATCAGTCCGCTCTCACTGGGGGTATAAACTCATCTTT; CDR3: CALGELSVRSHWGYKLIF
size: few; V: TRDV1; J: TRDJ1; D: TRDD3; DNA: TGTGCTCTTGGGCCATCCCCCCCGTACTGGGGGAGTCTTAGGGGCCGTTCTTACACCGATAAACTCATCTTT; CDR3: CALGPSPPYWGSLRGRSYTDKLIF
size: few; V: TRDV1; J: TRDJ1; D: TRDD3; DNA: TGTGCTCTTGGGGATCCTCTCCCTCGGCTCCCCCTAAATCTACTGGGGGATAACGAGTGGGGTAATAATGTGCTCATCTTT; CDR3: CALGDPLPRLPLNLLGDNEWGNNVLIF
size: NA; V: TRDV1; J: TRDJ1; D: TRDD3; DNA: TGTGCTCTGCTGAAGGGTCGGTCCTTCCCCTCACTGGGGGATAACACCGATAAACTCATCTTT; CDR3: CALLKGRSFPSLGDNTDKLIF